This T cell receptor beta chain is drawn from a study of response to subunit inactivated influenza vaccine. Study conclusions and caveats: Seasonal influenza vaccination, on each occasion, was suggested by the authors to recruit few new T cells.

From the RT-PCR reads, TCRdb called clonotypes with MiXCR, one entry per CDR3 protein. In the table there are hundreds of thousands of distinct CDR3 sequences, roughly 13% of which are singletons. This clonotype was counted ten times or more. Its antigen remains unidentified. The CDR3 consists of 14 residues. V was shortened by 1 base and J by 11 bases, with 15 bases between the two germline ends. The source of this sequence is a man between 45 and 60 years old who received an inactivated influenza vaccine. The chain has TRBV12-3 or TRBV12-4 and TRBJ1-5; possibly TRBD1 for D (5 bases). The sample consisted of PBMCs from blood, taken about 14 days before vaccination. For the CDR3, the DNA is TGTGCCAGCAGTTTAGGAGAGGGGCGGGTTGCCCAGCATTTT. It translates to CASSLGEGRVAQHF.